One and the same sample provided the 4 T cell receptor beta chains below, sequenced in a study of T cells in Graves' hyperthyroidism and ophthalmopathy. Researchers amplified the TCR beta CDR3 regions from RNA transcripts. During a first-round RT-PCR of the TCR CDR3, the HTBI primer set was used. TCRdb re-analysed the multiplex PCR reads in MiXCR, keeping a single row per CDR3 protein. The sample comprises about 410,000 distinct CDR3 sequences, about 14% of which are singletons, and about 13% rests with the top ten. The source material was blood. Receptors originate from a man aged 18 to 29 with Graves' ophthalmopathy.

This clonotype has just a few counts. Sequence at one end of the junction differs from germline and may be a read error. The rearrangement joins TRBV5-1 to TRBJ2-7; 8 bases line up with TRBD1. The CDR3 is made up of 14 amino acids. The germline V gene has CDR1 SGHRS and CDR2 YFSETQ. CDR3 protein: CASSPATGVNEQYF. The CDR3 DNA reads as TGTGCCAGCAGCCCTGCGACAGGGGTAAACGAGCAGTACTTC.

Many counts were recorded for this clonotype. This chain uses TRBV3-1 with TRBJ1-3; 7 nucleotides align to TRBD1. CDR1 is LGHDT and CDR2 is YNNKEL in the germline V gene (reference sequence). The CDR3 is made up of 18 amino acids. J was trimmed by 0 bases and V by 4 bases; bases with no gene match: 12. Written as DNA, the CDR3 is TGTGCCAGCAGCCTACTACCACGGACAGGACGCTCTGGAAACACCATATATTTT. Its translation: CASSLLPRTGRSGNTIYF.

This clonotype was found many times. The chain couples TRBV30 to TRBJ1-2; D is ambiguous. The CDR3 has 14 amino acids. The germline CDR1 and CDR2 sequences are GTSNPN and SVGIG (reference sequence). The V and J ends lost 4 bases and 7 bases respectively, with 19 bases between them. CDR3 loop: CAWNLARVTAGYTF. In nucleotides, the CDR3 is TGTGCCTGGAATCTTGCTCGGGTTACGGCTGGCTACACCTTC.

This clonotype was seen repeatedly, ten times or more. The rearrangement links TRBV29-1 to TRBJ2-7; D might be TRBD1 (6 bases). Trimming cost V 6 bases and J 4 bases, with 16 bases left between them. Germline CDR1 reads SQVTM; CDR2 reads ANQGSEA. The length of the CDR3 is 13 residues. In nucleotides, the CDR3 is TGCAGCGTCCGACAGACAGGATTGTACGAGCAGTACTTC. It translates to CSVRQTGLYEQYF.